Shown below are 2 T cell receptor beta chains from a single sample sequenced in a study of radiotherapy plus CTLA-4 blockade in lung cancer. Libraries were prepared by immunoSEQ multiplex PCR; TCRdb keeps only in-frame clonotypes and omits some of them. This table holds tens of thousands of clones, around 87% found once. Sequences were derived from peripheral blood, sampled from a patient treated with radiotherapy plus ipilimumab. All receptors come from a human donor with non-small cell lung cancer that progressed on radiotherapy plus ipilimumab.

The V call is TRBV28, the J call TRBJ1-5, with no clear D. The CDR3 loop spans 15 amino acids. Trimming removed 4 bases from V and 2 bases from J, with 12 bases in between. Looked up from germline, CDR1 is MDHEN and CDR2 is SYDVKM. The CDR3 DNA is TGTGCCAGCAGTTATTCGGGGAGAGGCAATCAGCCCCAGCATTTT. Protein product: CASSYSGRGNQPQHF.

J is TRBJ2-5 and V is TRBV27; D call uncertain. The germline V gene encodes CDR1 MNHEY and CDR2 SMNVEV (reference sequence). The CDR3 is 10 amino acids. Trimming removed 9 bases from V and 3 bases from J, with 5 bases in between. DNA of the CDR3: TGTGCCAGGAAAAAAGAGACCCAGTACTTC. Encoded protein: CARKKETQYF.